The 21 T cell receptor beta chains below all came from one sample that was sequenced in a study of T cell responses to AZD1222 COVID-19 vaccine. Sequencing was performed with immunoSEQ multiplex PCR; in TCRdb, only in-frame clones are kept and a portion is missing. Of over 120,000 clones in the sample, just over 85% were seen once. Source: peripheral blood, taken 28 days after the second AZD1222 dose. The receptors come from an adult who received the AZD1222 COVID-19 vaccine.

This clone was detected only once. The rearrangement uses TRBV21-1 and TRBJ1-2. TRBV21-1 is recorded as a pseudogene. This CDR3 is built from 12 residues. The CDR3 DNA is TGTGCCAGCAGCAACCAGGGACATGGCTACACCTTC. This translates into CASSNQGHGYTF.

The chain couples TRBV3-1 (or the pseudogene TRBV3-2) to TRBJ1-2; the match to TRBD1 covers 8 bases. Germline V gene lookup returns CDR1 LGHDT and CDR2 YNNKEL (reference sequence). Unmatched junction bases numbered 2, after V lost 0 bases and J lost 2 bases. CDR3 length equals 15 residues. For the CDR3, the DNA is TGTGCCAGCAGCCAAGACGACAGGGGAAACTATGGCTACACCTTC. This gives the protein CASSQDDRGNYGYTF.

This sequence joins TRBV11-2 and TRBJ1-2; 9 nucleotides align to TRBD1. V lost 5 bases, J lost 8 bases, and 12 bases stayed unmatched. The CDR3 sequence is 15 residues long. CDR1 and CDR2 (germline): SGHAT, FQNNGV. As DNA, the CDR3 is TGTGCCAGCAGCGCCCGGACAGGGGCGACCCCCGGCTACACCTTC. It translates to CASSARTGATPGYTF.

The chain uses TRBV7-2 and TRBJ2-1; D remains ambiguous. The V gene's germline CDR1 is SGHTA and CDR2 FQGNSA. The CDR3 contains 15 residues. V lost 5 bases, J lost 3 bases, and 14 bases lay in between. The CDR3 protein is CASSPDQIYYNEQFF. The CDR3 DNA is TGTGCCAGCAGCCCTGACCAGATCTACTACAATGAGCAGTTCTTC.

The V gene is TRBV6-5, the J gene TRBJ2-7, with TRBD2 as a possible D gene (5 bases). Germline values: CDR1 MNHEY, CDR2 SVGAGI. There are 15 residues in the CDR3. The V end was cut by 2 bases, the J end by 5 bases, with 16 bases between. This chain's CDR3 is CASSYDWPPGDEQYF. The CDR3 DNA sequence: TGTGCCAGCAGTTACGATTGGCCACCCGGGGACGAGCAGTACTTC.

The chain combines TRBV6-6 with TRBJ1-1, with TRBD1 matching over 8 bases. The V gene's germline CDR1 is MNHNY and CDR2 SVGAGI (reference sequence). The CDR3 contains 15 residues. V was pared by 5 bases and J by 2 bases, with 7 bases of the junction left unmatched. The CDR3 DNA is TGTGCCAGCAGTAGGCAGGGGGCGGAAAACACTGAAGCTTTCTTT. The encoded protein is CASSRQGAENTEAFF.

The chain has TRBV3-1 (or the pseudogene TRBV3-2) and TRBJ2-5, with D maybe TRBD1 (6 bases). The CDR3 runs 16 residues. Trimming took 0 bases from V and 2 from J, leaving 13 bases between them. Germline V gene lookup returns CDR1 LGHDT and CDR2 YNNKEL (reference sequence). The CDR3 DNA reads as TGTGCCAGCAGCCAAGATCTAGGGACACTACAAGAGACCCAGTACTTC. Its translation is CASSQDLGTLQETQYF.

In nucleotides, the CDR3 is TGTGCCAGCAGCCAGAGAAGGGACAGAGCTAACTATGGCTACACCTTC. Amino acids: CASSQRRDRANYGYTF. The V call is TRBV7-9, the J call TRBJ1-2, with 7 positions matching TRBD1. V trimming: 5 bases; J trimming: 0 bases; junction bases outside the gene matches: 9. The CDR3 has 16 residues. Germline CDR1 reads SEHNR; CDR2 reads FQNEAQ (reference sequence).

The V gene is TRBV9, the J gene TRBJ2-5; D could derive from TRBD1 or TRBD2 (5 bases each). V lost 6 bases, J lost 2 bases, and 14 bases lay in between. The CDR3 is 14 amino acids. The germline V gene has CDR1 SGDLS and CDR2 YYNGEE. The CDR3 DNA reads as TGTGCCAGCAATCTTCGAGGGGAGCAAGAGACCCAGTACTTC. It encodes CASNLRGEQETQYF.

CDR3 nucleotide sequence: TGTGCCAGCAGTCGGGACGGTTCCATGAACACTGAAGCTTTCTTT. It specifies CASSRDGSMNTEAFF. The V gene is TRBV6-6, the J gene TRBJ1-1; tentative D call: TRBD1 (5 bases). Per the germline V gene, CDR1 is MNHNY and CDR2 is SVGAGI (reference sequence). CDR3 length: 15 amino acids. V was clipped by 5 bases and J by 0 bases, with 13 bases between them.

The chain carries TRBV15 and TRBJ2-7, with D tentatively TRBD1 or TRBD2 (7 bases each). CDR3 size: 14 residues. The germline V and J ends were trimmed by 5 bases and 3 bases, with 14 bases remaining between them. The germline V gene encodes CDR1 LNHNV and CDR2 YYDKDF (reference sequence). The CDR3 region has the DNA TGTGCCACCAGCTCCCAGGGGGGGGGCTACGAGCAGTACTTC. Protein product: CATSSQGGGYEQYF.

V is TRBV5-1 and J is TRBJ2-5; the D call may be TRBD1 or TRBD2 (6 bases each). The CDR3 has 17 amino acids. The V gene lost 0 bases and the J gene lost 0 bases, with 15 bases spanning the gap. Germline V CDR1 and CDR2: SGHRS, YFSETQ. The CDR3 region is CASSLGPGALYQETQYF. The CDR3, as DNA: TGCGCCAGCAGCTTGGGTCCGGGGGCCCTTTACCAAGAGACCCAGTACTTC.

This clone was detected only a few times. V and J are TRBV7-8 and TRBJ1-2, with D possibly TRBD1 on 5 matching bases. Germline assignment: CDR1 SGHVS and CDR2 FQNEAQ. Trimming shortened V by 1 base and J by 8 bases, and 17 bases separated the two germline ends. The CDR3 totals 15 residues. CDR3 region: CASSLGRGGAWGYTF. The CDR3 DNA sequence: TGTGCCAGCAGCTTAGGACGGGGTGGGGCGTGGGGCTACACCTTC.

The chain uses TRBV6-1 and TRBJ2-1, with TRBD2 identical over 10 bases. The CDR3 totals 15 residues. The germline V gene encodes CDR1 MNHNS and CDR2 SASEGT. The V segment lost 2 bases and the J segment 9 bases; nucleotides outside the gene matches: 7. CDR3 protein: CASSERLAGVVEQFF. CDR3 coding DNA: TGTGCCAGCAGTGAACGCCTAGCGGGGGTCGTTGAGCAGTTCTTC.

The chain carries TRBV3-1 (or the pseudogene TRBV3-2) and TRBJ2-1, with D perhaps matching TRBD2 (6 bases). Trimming cost V 1 base and J 3 bases, with 7 bases left between them. CDR3 length equals 14 residues. Germline CDR1 reads LGHDT; CDR2 reads YNNKEL (reference sequence). The CDR3 here is CASSQGRGYNEQFF. The DNA of the CDR3 is TGTGCCAGCAGCCAAGGGCGGGGCTACAATGAGCAGTTCTTC.

The rearrangement uses TRBV11-2 and TRBJ2-5; no reliable D call. V shed 1 base and J shed 5 bases, with 20 bases lying between them. Per the germline V gene, CDR1 is SGHAT and CDR2 is FQNNGV. The CDR3 totals 17 residues. CDR3 amino acids: CASSLGPVSVRPETQYF. The CDR3 DNA sequence: TGTGCCAGCAGCTTAGGACCGGTCTCCGTTAGACCTGAGACCCAGTACTTC.

This clone was observed once. The chain joins TRBV30 to TRBJ1-2; D is uncertain. The V gene's germline CDR1 is GTSNPN and CDR2 SVGIG (reference sequence). The CDR3 runs to 11 residues. V lost 0 bases to trimming and J lost 12 bases, with 11 bases between them. The CDR3, as DNA: TGTGCCTGGAGTGTACCAGTAGTAGACACCTTC. Its protein is CAWSVPVVDTF.

This clone has just a few counts. CDR3 DNA sequence: TGTGCCAGCAGTATAGACTACTACGAGCAGTACTTC. The encoded protein is CASSIDYYEQYF. V gene TRBV6-5 combines with J gene TRBJ2-7, with D maybe TRBD2 (5 bases). The V gene lost 5 bases and the J gene lost 3 bases, with 8 bases spanning the gap. The CDR3 is made up of 12 amino acids. The germline V gene has CDR1 MNHEY and CDR2 SVGAGI.

The gene calls are TRBV30 and TRBJ2-3, with D uncertain. Germline CDR1 and CDR2: GTSNPN and SVGIG (reference sequence). Trimming removed 0 bases from V and 0 bases from J, with 4 bases in between. The CDR3 is made up of 13 amino acids. DNA of the CDR3: TGTGCCTGGAGTGTTCGGAGCACAGATACGCAGTATTTT. It codes for CAWSVRSTDTQYF.

This clone has just a few counts. The rearrangement links TRBV5-1 to TRBJ2-3, with 9 bases matching TRBD2. This CDR3 comprises 16 residues. V gave up 0 bases and J gave up 4 bases; unmatched junction bases: 6. The germline V gene has CDR1 SGHRS and CDR2 YFSETQ. CDR3 DNA: TGCGCCAGCAGCTTGGGCGCGGGGGGGCGTGCAGATACGCAGTATTTT. Translated: CASSLGAGGRADTQYF. Supplemented by reference TRBV5-1 and TRBJ2-3, the full variable domain reads KAGVTQTPRYLIKTRGQQVTLSCSPISGHRSVSWYQQTPGQGLQFLFEYFSETQRNKGNFPGRFSGRQFSNSRSEMNVSTLELGDSALYLCASSLGAGGRADTQYFGPGTRLTVL.

The chain recombines TRBV27 with TRBJ2-1, with a weak D call TRBD2 (6 bases). Trimming left V 3 bases short and J 8 bases short, with 17 bases between. CDR3 length equals 15 residues. Germline CDR1 and CDR2: MNHEY and SMNVEV (reference sequence). This CDR3 is CASSFVAAPGDEQFF. In DNA, the CDR3 is TGTGCCAGCAGTTTTGTAGCGGCCCCAGGAGATGAGCAGTTCTTC.